The clone carrying this TCR beta chain was found once. The sample originates from a study of blood T cell repertoires in COVID-19. On the study more broadly: Samples representing acute and convalescent COVID-19 were sourced from the United States, Italy and Spain. T cells, B-cell-depleted T cells, or PBMCs supplied cDNA or gDNA.

The germline V gene has CDR1 WNHNN and CDR2 SYGVQD (reference sequence). The CDR3 contains 15 residues. Trimming at V came to 5 bases and at J to 6 bases, leaving 4 bases not matched to a gene. As originally analysed: Amplification of reference gene primers was used by the study to estimate nucleated cell counts. Data came from immunoSEQ multiplex PCR; TCRdb stores just in-frame clones and leaves some out. V and J calls and clone size are given by that table; D and trimming were obtained from the DNA. This sample carries around 99,000 clones, about 80% of them seen once, and the ten largest clones take 6.6%.

This receptor was identified in a woman aged 45-59 years with acute or convalescent COVID-19. The specimen sequenced was peripheral blood. The chain recombines TRBV10-1 with TRBJ2-3; 14 bases map to TRBD2. The CDR3 protein is CASSLTSGGADTQYF. The CDR3 DNA sequence: TGCGCCAGCAGTTTGACTAGCGGGGGGGCCGATACGCAGTATTTT.